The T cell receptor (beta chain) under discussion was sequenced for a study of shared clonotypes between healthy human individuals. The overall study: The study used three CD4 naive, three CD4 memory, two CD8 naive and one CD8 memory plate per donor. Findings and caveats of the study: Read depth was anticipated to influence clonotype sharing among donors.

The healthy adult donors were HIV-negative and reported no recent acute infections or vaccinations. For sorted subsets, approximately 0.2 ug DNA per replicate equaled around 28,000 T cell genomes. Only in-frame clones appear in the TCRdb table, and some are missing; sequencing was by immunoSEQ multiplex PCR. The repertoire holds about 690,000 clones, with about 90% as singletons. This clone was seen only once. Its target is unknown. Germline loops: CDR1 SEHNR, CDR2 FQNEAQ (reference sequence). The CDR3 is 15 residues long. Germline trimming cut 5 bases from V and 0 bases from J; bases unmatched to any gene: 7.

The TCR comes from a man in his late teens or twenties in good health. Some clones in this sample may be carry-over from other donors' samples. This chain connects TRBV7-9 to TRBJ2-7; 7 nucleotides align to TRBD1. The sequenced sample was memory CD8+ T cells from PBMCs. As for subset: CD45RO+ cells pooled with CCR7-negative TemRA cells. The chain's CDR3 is CASSPPTGFSYEQYF. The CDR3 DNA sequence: TGTGCCAGCAGCCCCCCGACAGGGTTCTCCTACGAGCAGTACTTC.